The rows below give T cell receptor beta chains drawn from one sample of a study of blood T cell repertoires in COVID-19. Sequenced by immunoSEQ multiplex PCR; TCRdb stores in-frame clones only, minus some. This sample has about 210,000 clones, with 86% found just once. The material sequenced was PBMCs or T cells enriched from blood (not recorded which). These receptor sequences come from a woman aged 40 to 50 with acute COVID-19. Each CDR3 is given with its conserved first and last residue. D genes are given only for firm matches. The size of a clone is reported for some rows only, either as once, few or many, or as a class for expanded clones.

size: -; J: TRBJ1-6; D: TRBD1; V: TRBV5-8; DNA: TGTGCCAGCAGGATTACCGGGACAGCCAATTCACCCCTCCACTTT; CDR3: CASRITGTANSPLHF
size: -; J: TRBJ1-6; D: -; V: TRBV4-1; DNA: TGCGCCAGCAGCCAAGCACGGAATTCACCCCTCCACTTT; CDR3: CASSQARNSPLHF
size: -; J: TRBJ2-1; D: -; V: TRBV28; DNA: TGTGCCAGCAGTTCCGCCGGGACATACTACAATGAGCAGTTCTTC; CDR3: CASSSAGTYYNEQFF
size: -; J: TRBJ1-3; D: TRBD1; V: TRBV5-1; DNA: TGCGCCAGCAGCCGGACAGGGGGAAACGCGGGAAACACCATATATTTT; CDR3: CASSRTGGNAGNTIYF
size: few; J: TRBJ2-2; D: TRBD2; V: TRBV27; DNA: TGTGCCAGCCTCCTGGCGGGAGGGTCCGGGGAGCTGTTTTTT; CDR3: CASLLAGGSGELFF
size: -; J: TRBJ1-1; D: -; V: TRBV5-1; DNA: TGCGCCAGCAGCTCTGGGGGGGAGAGAACTTTCTTT; CDR3: CASSSGGERTFF
size: -; J: TRBJ2-2; D: -; V: TRBV7-9; DNA: TGTGCCAGCAGCCCAAACACCGGGGAGCTGTTTTTT; CDR3: CASSPNTGELFF
size: -; J: TRBJ2-7; D: TRBD1; V: TRBV6-6; DNA: TGTGCCAGCAGTCAGACAGGGGGTTCCTACGAGCAGTACTTC; CDR3: CASSQTGGSYEQYF
size: -; J: TRBJ1-1; D: -; V: TRBV3-1/TRBV3-2; DNA: TGTGCCAGCAGCTCAATCAGGGGAACGGGCACTGAAGCTTTCTTT; CDR3: CASSSIRGTGTEAFF
size: -; J: TRBJ2-2; D: -; V: TRBV7-2; DNA: TGTGCCAGCAGCTTACCTCCCGGGGAGCTGTTTTTT; CDR3: CASSLPPGELFF
size: -; J: TRBJ1-3; D: TRBD1; V: TRBV11-2; DNA: TGTGCCAGCAGCTTAGGGACAGGGGGTACTGGAAACACCATATATTTT; CDR3: CASSLGTGGTGNTIYF
size: -; J: TRBJ2-2; D: -; V: TRBV9; DNA: TGTGCCAGCGGGGGGTCCCTACGGGGGAGAATCGGGGAGCTGTTTTTT; CDR3: CASGGSLRGRIGELFF
size: -; J: TRBJ1-4; D: TRBD1; V: TRBV15; DNA: TGTGCCACCAGCCCCAGGGGGCGTAGTGAAAAACTGTTTTTT; CDR3: CATSPRGRSEKLFF
size: -; J: TRBJ2-7; D: TRBD1; V: TRBV5-6; DNA: TGTGCCAGCAGCTTGGTGGGGACAGTCTATTACGAGCAGTACTTC; CDR3: CASSLVGTVYYEQYF
size: -; J: TRBJ1-1; D: -; V: TRBV5-4; DNA: TGTGCCAGCGGATATGAGGGTATCGCTGAAGCTTTCTTT; CDR3: CASGYEGIAEAFF
size: -; J: TRBJ1-1; D: TRBD1; V: TRBV5-1; DNA: TGCGCCAGCAGCATTAGACAGGGTGGAGAAGCTTTCTTT; CDR3: CASSIRQGGEAFF
size: many; J: TRBJ1-6; D: -; V: TRBV3-1/TRBV3-2; DNA: TGTGCCAGCAGCCAAGATGGGGCAGGAGCTAATTCACCCCTCCACTTT; CDR3: CASSQDGAGANSPLHF
size: -; J: TRBJ2-5; D: TRBD2; V: TRBV18; DNA: TGTGCCAGCTCACGGGGGACTAGCGGAGAAGAGACCCAGTACTTC; CDR3: CASSRGTSGEETQYF
size: -; J: TRBJ1-1; D: -; V: TRBV28; DNA: TGTGCCAGCAGTTTAGGCAGGGGAATGAACACTGAAGCTTTCTTT; CDR3: CASSLGRGMNTEAFF
size: once; J: TRBJ1-2; D: -; V: TRBV11-3; DNA: TGTGCCAGCAGCTTAGGGAGGGTAGCTAACTATGGCTACACCTTC; CDR3: CASSLGRVANYGYTF
size: -; J: TRBJ1-1; D: -; V: TRBV6-5; DNA: TGTGCCAGCAGTCGGGGGACGGCTCAGGGCACTGAAGCTTTCTTT; CDR3: CASSRGTAQGTEAFF
size: -; J: TRBJ2-6; D: TRBD1; V: TRBV27; DNA: TGTGCCAGCAGTTCGGGACAGGTCTTCTCTGGGGCCAACGTCCTGACTTTC; CDR3: CASSSGQVFSGANVLTF
size: -; J: TRBJ2-7; D: TRBD1; V: TRBV28; DNA: TGTGCCAGCAGTTTACGAAGAGGGACAGGGGGGAAAGAGCAGTACTTC; CDR3: CASSLRRGTGGKEQYF
size: -; J: TRBJ2-7; D: -; V: TRBV24-1; DNA: TGTGCCACCAGTGACCAAACAGGCTCCGGGTCATACGAGCAGTACTTC; CDR3: CATSDQTGSGSYEQYF
size: -; J: TRBJ2-1; D: TRBD2; V: TRBV7-9; DNA: TGTGCCAGCAGCTTAGATTGGACTAGCGGGAGGAGATACAATGAGCAGTTCTTC; CDR3: CASSLDWTSGRRYNEQFF
size: -; J: TRBJ1-2; D: -; V: TRBV7-9; DNA: TGTGCCAGCAGCTATTACAGGGATAACTATGGCTACACCTTC; CDR3: CASSYYRDNYGYTF
size: -; J: TRBJ2-3; D: -; V: TRBV7-2; DNA: TGTGCCAGCACCCGACTAGTAAGCACAGATACGCAGTATTTT; CDR3: CASTRLVSTDTQYF
size: few; J: TRBJ1-6; D: -; V: TRBV27; DNA: TGTGCCACCAGCGGGCGGAGAGGGTGGTCACCCCTCCACTTT; CDR3: CATSGRRGWSPLHF
size: -; J: TRBJ2-7; D: TRBD2; V: TRBV28; DNA: TGTGCCAGCAGTTTGCCTAGCGGGGCGTACGAGCAGTACTTC; CDR3: CASSLPSGAYEQYF
size: -; J: TRBJ2-3; D: TRBD2; V: TRBV7-9; DNA: TGTGCCAGCAGCTCCGGACTAGCGGGGGATACGCAGTATTTT; CDR3: CASSSGLAGDTQYF
size: -; J: TRBJ2-3; D: TRBD2; V: TRBV10-2; DNA: TGCGCCAGCAGTCTAAGCGGGAGGACGAATACGCAGTATTTT; CDR3: CASSLSGRTNTQYF
size: -; J: TRBJ2-1; D: -; V: TRBV24-1; DNA: TGTGCCACCAGTGATCCTGCGGACTCTCACAATGAGCAGTTCTTC; CDR3: CATSDPADSHNEQFF
size: -; J: TRBJ2-1; D: -; V: TRBV5-1; DNA: TGCGCCAGCAGCTCATCTCCAGGGTCTCACAATGAGCAGTTCTTC; CDR3: CASSSSPGSHNEQFF
size: -; J: TRBJ1-5; D: TRBD1; V: TRBV3-1/TRBV3-2; DNA: TGTGCCAGCAGCCTCAGACAGGGGGCCGGTCAGCATTTT; CDR3: CASSLRQGAGQHF
size: -; J: TRBJ1-3; D: -; V: TRBV7-9; DNA: TGTGCCAGCAGCTTTGAGGGTCGAACAGGAAACACCATATATTTT; CDR3: CASSFEGRTGNTIYF
size: -; J: TRBJ1-5; D: -; V: TRBV19; DNA: TGTGCCAGTAGTATATGGGCCGAGAATCAGCCCCAGCATTTT; CDR3: CASSIWAENQPQHF
size: -; J: TRBJ1-1; D: -; V: TRBV19; DNA: TGTGCCAGTAGTATAGGTACAGTGAACACTGAAGCTTTCTTT; CDR3: CASSIGTVNTEAFF
size: -; J: TRBJ1-2; D: -; V: TRBV7-2; DNA: TGTGCCAGCAGCAATGGGCCAGATGGCTACACCTTC; CDR3: CASSNGPDGYTF
size: -; J: TRBJ1-2; D: TRBD1; V: TRBV6-1; DNA: TGTGCCAGCAGTGAAAAGACAGGGGGCTACTATGGCTACACCTTC; CDR3: CASSEKTGGYYGYTF
size: -; J: TRBJ1-1; D: -; V: TRBV28; DNA: TGTGCCAGCAGTTCATACTATACTGAGGAAGCTTTCTTT; CDR3: CASSSYYTEEAFF
size: -; J: TRBJ2-1; D: TRBD2; V: TRBV7-9; DNA: TGTGCCAGCAGCCTTCGGACTAGCGGAATTAATGAGCAGTTCTTC; CDR3: CASSLRTSGINEQFF
size: -; J: TRBJ1-5; D: -; V: TRBV3-1/TRBV3-2; DNA: TGTGCCAGCAGCCAAAGACAGGGCAATCAGCCCCAGCATTTT; CDR3: CASSQRQGNQPQHF
size: -; J: TRBJ2-7; D: -; V: TRBV27; DNA: TGTGCCAGCAGCCTTACCGCGGGCCCGGCCTACGAGCAGTACTTC; CDR3: CASSLTAGPAYEQYF